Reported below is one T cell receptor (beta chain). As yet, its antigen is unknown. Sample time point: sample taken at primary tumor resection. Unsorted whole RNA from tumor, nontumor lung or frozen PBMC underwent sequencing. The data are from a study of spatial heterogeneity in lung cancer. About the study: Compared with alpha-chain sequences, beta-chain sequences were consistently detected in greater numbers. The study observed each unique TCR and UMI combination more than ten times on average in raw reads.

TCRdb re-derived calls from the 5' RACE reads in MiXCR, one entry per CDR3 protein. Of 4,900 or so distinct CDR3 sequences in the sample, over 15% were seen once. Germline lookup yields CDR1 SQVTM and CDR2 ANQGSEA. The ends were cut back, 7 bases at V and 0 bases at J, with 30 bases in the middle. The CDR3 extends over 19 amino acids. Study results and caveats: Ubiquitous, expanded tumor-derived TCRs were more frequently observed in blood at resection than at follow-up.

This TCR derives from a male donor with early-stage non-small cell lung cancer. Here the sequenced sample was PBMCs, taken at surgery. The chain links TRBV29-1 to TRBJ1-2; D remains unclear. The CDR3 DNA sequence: TGCAGCGCTGGCCGCCACAGCTCCACCACGAGCAATCCTAACTATGGCTACACCTTC. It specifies CSAGRHSSTTSNPNYGYTF.